This T cell receptor beta chain was documented in a study of blood T cell repertoires in COVID-19. In the study overall: From T cells, B-cell-depleted T cells, or PBMCs came the material, which was cDNA or gDNA.

Original methodology: Using reference gene primer amplification, nucleated cell counts were estimated. Generated by immunoSEQ multiplex PCR, the TCRdb table keeps only in-frame clones and is missing some. The V and J calls and clone size come from that table; D and trimming were worked out from the DNA. The sample includes nearly 350,000 clones, around four fifths of them seen just once. Trimming took 7 bases from V and 1 from J, leaving 10 bases between them. The CDR3 extends over 12 amino acids. Looked up from germline, CDR1 is SQVTM and CDR2 is ANQGSEA. The TCR was taken from a man aged 25-45 years with active or convalescent COVID-19. Sequences were obtained from peripheral blood. V is TRBV29-1 and J is TRBJ1-1; perhaps TRBD1 as D (6 bases). CDR3 bases: TGCAGCGGCGAAGGGGGGAACACTGAAGCTTTCTTT. Its translation: CSGEGGNTEAFF.